This TCR beta chain appears in the sequencing data of a study of CD8 T cells in Susac syndrome. Study overall: At the time their blood was drawn, patients with Susac syndrome were either therapy-naive, on corticosteroids (with some of them also receiving intravenous immunoglobulin), or on intravenous immunoglobulin alone. Findings and limits, study-wide: Across the total CD8+ repertoires, about 17 Susac-specific public clones were detected, and across the CD8+ TEMRA repertoires, a few such clones were detected.

Patients with Susac syndrome showed fulfilment of recently defined diagnostic criteria for definite or probable disease. While CD8+ and CD4+ T cells were isolated negatively, TEMRA cells were enriched by FACS. With regard to this clonotype: The antigen remains unidentified.

Trimming took 1 base from V and 6 from J, leaving 4 bases between them. The CDR3 runs 12 residues. Germline V gene sequence: CDR1 SGHVS, CDR2 FNYEAQ. Reverse transcription of roughly 0.5 to 1 ug RNA was carried out with random hexamers. In TCRdb, the immunoSEQ multiplex PCR reads were re-called with MiXCR into one record per CDR3 protein. Found here are roughly 190,000 distinct CDR3 sequences, around 95% of them singletons; the top ten hold approximately 0.16%. The chain combines TRBV7-6 with TRBJ2-1; D is unclear. The sequencing input was CD8+ T cells from PBMCs. The receptor was isolated from a human donor with Susac syndrome. CDR3 amino acids: CASSLETNEQFF. The DNA of the CDR3 is TGTGCCAGCAGCTTAGAGACCAATGAGCAGTTCTTC.